Below, 20 T cell receptor beta chains from the same sample are listed, as sequenced in a study of blood T cell repertoires in COVID-19. Profiling relied on immunoSEQ multiplex PCR, and the TCRdb table lists in-frame clones only, not all of them. The sample has roughly 130,000 clones, about nine tenths seen once; the top ten hold about 4%. Material: peripheral blood. These receptors were obtained from a man aged 50 or older with active COVID-19.

This chain links TRBV2 with TRBJ2-5; 9 bases match TRBD1. The CDR3 loop spans 15 amino acids. The V gene end was trimmed by 3 bases and the J gene end by 5 bases; junction bases not matched to a gene: 7. Germline V gene data show CDR1 as SNHLY and CDR2 as FYNNEI. Here the CDR3 DNA reads TGTGCCAGCAGTGATTTAGGGACAGGGAAGGAGACCCAGTACTTC. Protein: CASSDLGTGKETQYF. The whole variable domain, filled in from reference TRBV2 and TRBJ2-5, reads EPEVTQTPSHQVTQMGQEVILRCVPISNHLYFYWYRQILGQKVEFLVSFYNNEISEKSEIFDDQFSVERPDGSNFTLKIRSTKLEDSAMYFCASSDLGTGKETQYFGPGTRLLVL.

J is TRBJ2-2 and V is TRBV6-5; D remains unclear. Trimming removed 2 bases from V and 0 bases from J, with 10 bases in between. CDR1 is MNHEY and CDR2 is SVGAGI in the germline V gene. CDR3 length equals 16 residues. The chain's CDR3 is CASSYIRTPNTGELFF. The CDR3 coding sequence is TGTGCCAGCAGTTACATCCGAACACCGAACACCGGGGAGCTGTTTTTT.

The rearrangement links TRBV12-3 or TRBV12-4 to TRBJ2-5; perhaps TRBD2 as D (6 bases). The CDR3 is made up of 12 amino acids. With 6 bases removed from V and 4 bases from J, the gap between germline ends came to 9 bases. The DNA of the CDR3 is TGTGCCAGCAGGCTGGGGGGAGAGACCCAGTACTTC. Protein: CASRLGGETQYF.

The chain uses TRBV18 and TRBJ1-5; D perhaps matches TRBD1 (6 bases). The V gene's germline CDR1 is KGHSH and CDR2 LQKENI. V was pared by 4 bases and J by 4 bases, with 23 bases between. This CDR3 has 18 amino acids. In nucleotides, the CDR3 is TGTGCCAGCTCACGTCGGACAGTATGGGGGAATTCAAATCAGCCCCAGCATTTT. Protein product: CASSRRTVWGNSNQPQHF.

This rearrangement joins TRBV6-5 to TRBJ2-5; TRBD1 matches at 9 bases. V lost 7 bases and J lost 2; bases outside the gene matches: 8. CDR1 MNHEY and CDR2 SVGAGI come from the germline V gene. This CDR3 is built from 15 residues. CDR3 region: CASNPRDRAQETQYF. The DNA of the CDR3 is TGTGCCAGCAACCCCAGGGACAGGGCACAAGAGACCCAGTACTTC.

The gene calls are TRBV5-1 and TRBJ2-3; 7 bases match TRBD1. Germline loops: CDR1 SGHRS, CDR2 YFSETQ. The length of the CDR3 is 17 residues. The trim removed 6 bases at V and 4 bases at J, leaving 17 bases unmatched. As DNA, the CDR3 is TGCGCCAGCAAAGTCCGGGACAGTTCCCCGTTGCCAGATACGCAGTATTTT. Translating it yields CASKVRDSSPLPDTQYF.

The rearrangement links TRBV19 to TRBJ1-2; 10 nucleotides line up with TRBD1. CDR1 and CDR2 (germline): LNHDA, SQIVND (reference sequence). The length of the CDR3 is 13 residues. Losses at the gene ends were 8 bases for V and 5 bases for J; bases not matched to a gene: 5. Here the CDR3 reads CASSTGGWYGYTF. CDR3 coding DNA: TGTGCCAGTTCGACAGGGGGCTGGTATGGCTACACCTTC.

The J gene is TRBJ2-3, the V gene TRBV7-9, with 10 bases matching TRBD2. Germline V CDR1 and CDR2: SEHNR, FQNEAQ (reference sequence). V shed 5 bases and J 3 bases; nucleotides not matched to a gene: 8. The CDR3 has 16 residues. CDR3 nucleotide sequence: TGTGCCAGCAGCCAGGGACTAGCGCAAATGACAGATACGCAGTATTTT. Residues: CASSQGLAQMTDTQYF.

The genes are TRBV5-8 and TRBJ1-5; 7 bases are a match to TRBD1. CDR1 SGHTS and CDR2 YDEGEE come from the germline V gene. The CDR3 is 15 residues long. J lost 2 bases, V lost 0 bases, and 2 bases had no gene match. The CDR3 spells CASSLGQGGNQPQHF. The CDR3 DNA reads TGTGCCAGCAGCTTGGGACAGGGAGGCAATCAGCCCCAGCATTTT.

This chain links TRBV24-1 with TRBJ1-1; TRBD1 matches 7 bases. Per the germline V gene, CDR1 is KGHDR and CDR2 is SFDVKD. With V trimmed by 4 bases and J by 4 bases, 2 bases remained unmatched. The CDR3 runs 13 residues. DNA for the CDR3: TGTGCCACCAGTGAACCAGGGGGCACTGAAGCTTTCTTT. Amino acid sequence: CATSEPGGTEAFF.

This chain joins TRBV5-1 and TRBJ1-3, with D perhaps matching TRBD1 (5 bases). The germline gives CDR1 SGHRS, CDR2 YFSETQ. The CDR3 runs 15 residues. Trimming took 4 bases from V and 1 from J, leaving 12 bases between them. DNA for the CDR3: TGCGCCAGCAGCAGCGACAGCCCTTCTGGAAACACCATATATTTT. Translated, it gives CASSSDSPSGNTIYF.

V and J are TRBV15 and TRBJ2-5; D may be TRBD1 (6 bases). V was cut by 2 bases and J by 2 bases, with 15 bases left in between. There are 16 residues in the CDR3. Germline CDR1 LNHNV, CDR2 YYDKDF (reference sequence). In nucleotides, the CDR3 is TGTGCCACCAGCAGAACTCCGGGGACAAAACAAGAGACCCAGTACTTC. Protein sequence: CATSRTPGTKQETQYF. Looking up the rest from reference TRBV15 and TRBJ2-5 gives the full variable domain: DAMVIQNPRYQVTQFGKPVTLSCSQTLNHNVMYWYQQKSSQAPKLLFHYYDKDFNNEADTPDNFQSRRPNTSFCFLDIRSPGLGDTAMYLCATSRTPGTKQETQYFGPGTRLLVL.

The chain employs TRBV5-1 and TRBJ1-2; no reliable D call. The CDR3 has 14 residues. V was cut by 2 bases and J by 4 bases, with 12 bases left in between. Germline V gene sequence: CDR1 SGHRS, CDR2 YFSETQ. The CDR3 region is CASSLGDGVYGYTF. The DNA of the CDR3 is TGCGCCAGCAGCTTAGGAGACGGGGTCTATGGCTACACCTTC.

The rearrangement uses TRBV27 and TRBJ2-7, with TRBD1 identical over 10 bases. The CDR3 runs to 14 residues. The V segment lost 4 bases and the J segment 6 bases; nucleotides outside the gene matches: 6. Germline-derived CDR1 and CDR2 are MNHEY and SMNVEV (reference sequence). The CDR3 spells CASSSYGTGVEQYF. CDR3 coding DNA: TGTGCCAGCAGTTCCTACGGGACAGGGGTCGAGCAGTACTTC.

This rearrangement joins TRBV5-5 to TRBJ1-6, with D hard to call. Germline CDR1 and CDR2: SGHKS and YYEKEE (reference sequence). The V and J ends lost 2 bases and 5 bases respectively, with 11 bases between them. The CDR3 length is 15 residues. CDR3 nucleotides: TGTGCCAGCAGCTTAGGGAGGTCCGATAATTCACCCCTCCACTTT. Its translation is CASSLGRSDNSPLHF. Full variable domain (outside the CDR3, taken from reference TRBV5-5 and TRBJ1-6): DAGVTQSPTHLIKTRGQQVTLRCSPISGHKSVSWYQQVLGQGPQFIFQYYEKEERGRGNFPDRFSARQFPNYSSELNVNALLLGDSALYLCASSLGRSDNSPLHFGNGTRLTVT.

The J gene is TRBJ2-2, the V gene TRBV4-1; D not certain. The CDR3 contains 16 residues. Per germline, CDR1 MGHRA and CDR2 YSYEKL. V dropped 2 bases and J dropped 4 bases, with 14 bases sitting between them. The CDR3 sequence: CASSQLPLLGTGELFF. CDR3 nucleotide sequence: TGCGCCAGCAGCCAACTACCCTTGCTAGGCACCGGGGAGCTGTTTTTT.

This chain uses TRBV10-3 with TRBJ2-1, with 8 bases lining up with TRBD1. Per germline, CDR1 ENHRY and CDR2 SYGVKD. After removal of 4 bases from V and 4 bases from J, the junction contained 6 bases not matched to a gene. The CDR3 is 15 amino acids. CDR3 amino acids: CAISASGGLYNEQFF. The CDR3 DNA reads as TGTGCCATCAGTGCTTCAGGGGGCCTTTACAATGAGCAGTTCTTC.

This clone occurred once. In DNA form, the CDR3 reads TGCGCCAGCAGGCAACAACTAGCGGGGAGGCACAATGAGCAGTTCTTC. This codes for CASRQQLAGRHNEQFF. This sequence joins TRBV4-1 and TRBJ2-1; TRBD2 matches at 10 bases. J lost 5 bases, V lost 6 bases, and 10 bases had no gene match. The CDR3 loop spans 16 amino acids. Germline values: CDR1 MGHRA, CDR2 YSYEKL.

The rearrangement links TRBV29-1 to TRBJ2-3, with D possibly matching TRBD2 (7 bases). The CDR3 runs 15 residues. Trimming stripped 4 bases from V and 6 bases from J, with 20 bases between. Looked up from germline, CDR1 is SQVTM and CDR2 is ANQGSEA. The CDR3 region has the DNA TGCAGCGTTGTAGGGGGGGCCCGAGACTTTGATACGCAGTATTTT. Protein: CSVVGGARDFDTQYF.

V is TRBV5-1 and J is TRBJ1-6; D is perhaps TRBD1 (5 bases). This CDR3 is built from 13 residues. V was shortened by 0 bases and J by 10 bases, with 8 bases between the two germline ends. Looked up from germline, CDR1 is SGHRS and CDR2 is YFSETQ. Here the CDR3 DNA reads TGCGCCAGCAGCTTGGGGGCAGGGTCACCCCTCCACTTT. It translates to CASSLGAGSPLHF.